This entry lists 9 T cell receptor beta chains sequenced from one sample in a study of blood T cell repertoires in COVID-19. Some clones are missing from TCRdb's copy, which holds only in-frame ones; the method was immunoSEQ multiplex PCR. The sample includes about 160,000 clones, about nine tenths of them seen just once. Sequencing input: peripheral blood. Every receptor here comes from a man aged 30-40 years with COVID-19, enrolled during active disease.

The chain carries TRBV7-9 and TRBJ2-7; a weak D match, TRBD2 (6 bases). CDR3 length: 13 residues. Germline CDR1 reads SEHNR; CDR2 reads FQNEAQ (reference sequence). Deletions cut 5 bases from V and 1 base from J, with 9 bases between. The CDR3 region has the DNA TGTGCCAGCAGCGGAGGAGGGTCCTACGAGCAGTACTTC. This encodes CASSGGGSYEQYF.

This chain connects TRBV5-6 to TRBJ2-7; 7 bases agree with TRBD2. The CDR3 sequence is 15 residues long. The V gene's germline CDR1 is SGHDT and CDR2 YYEEEE. Trimming at V came to 2 bases and at J to 5 bases, leaving 10 bases not matched to a gene. CDR3 nucleotide sequence: TGTGCCAGCAGCTTAGCAGGACTAGTCACCCACGAGCAGTACTTC. This gives the protein CASSLAGLVTHEQYF.

The chain carries TRBV12-3 or TRBV12-4 and TRBJ2-7, with a possible D match to TRBD2 (6 bases). V lost 7 bases to trimming and J lost 4 bases, with 14 bases between them. The CDR3 totals 13 residues. CDR3 in DNA: TGTGCCAGCACCTCCAGGCGGGGATACGAGCAGTACTTC. Translated: CASTSRRGYEQYF.

The J gene is TRBJ1-4, the V gene TRBV9, with D tentatively TRBD1 (5 bases). The germline CDR1 and CDR2 sequences are SGDLS and YYNGEE. Trimming removed 4 bases from V and 1 base from J, with 14 bases in between. This CDR3 is built from 16 residues. The CDR3 here is CASSPRGGGTNEKLFF. CDR3 sequence (DNA): TGTGCCAGCAGCCCTAGAGGCGGGGGAACTAATGAAAAACTGTTTTTT.

This clone was recorded a few times. The chain couples TRBV29-1 to TRBJ2-1, with D maybe TRBD1 (5 bases). Germline-derived CDR1 and CDR2 are SQVTM and ANQGSEA. The CDR3 sequence is 11 residues long. CDR3 loop: CASDSYNEQFF. The DNA for the CDR3 is TGCGCCAGCGACAGTTACAATGAGCAGTTCTTC.

The chain has TRBV11-1 and TRBJ1-2; D call uncertain. Germline CDR1 reads SGHAT; CDR2 reads FQDESV (reference sequence). The V gene lost 4 bases and the J gene lost 0 bases, with 21 bases spanning the gap. The CDR3 contains 18 residues. The CDR3 loop is CASSSAPFLSPANYGYTF. The CDR3 region has the DNA TGTGCCAGCAGCTCAGCCCCGTTTCTGAGTCCGGCTAACTATGGCTACACCTTC.

The chain is built from TRBV24-1 and TRBJ2-3, with TRBD1 identical over 9 bases. Germline V gene sequence: CDR1 KGHDR, CDR2 SFDVKD. Unmatched junction bases numbered 3, after V lost 2 bases and J lost 4 bases. CDR3 length: 15 amino acids. For the CDR3, the DNA is TGTGCCACCAGTGATTCCCGGACAGGGGCAGATACGCAGTATTTT. This translates into CATSDSRTGADTQYF.

The chain recombines TRBV18 with TRBJ1-6; D is unclear. The CDR3 loop spans 17 amino acids. With 0 bases removed from V and 0 bases from J, the gap between germline ends came to 9 bases. Per germline, CDR1 KGHSH and CDR2 LQKENI. The DNA for the CDR3 is TGTGCCAGCTCACCACCGGGAGCCAGCTCCTATAATTCACCCCTCCACTTT. This encodes CASSPPGASSYNSPLHF.

This chain connects TRBV7-9 to TRBJ2-1; D not certain. The germline V gene has CDR1 SEHNR and CDR2 FQNEAQ (reference sequence). Trimming took 1 base from V and 2 from J, leaving 9 bases between them. The CDR3 extends over 15 amino acids. DNA for the CDR3: TGTGCCAGCAGCTTAGAAATTCTCCCCTACAATGAGCAGTTCTTC. Translated: CASSLEILPYNEQFF.